The T cell receptor (beta chain) under discussion was sequenced for a study of early stage breast cancer tumors. As for the study in general: Roughly eight ER+/PR+/HER2- tumors were invasive ductal; a few were invasive lobular.

Remarks on this clone: Its antigen is not known.

Overall study results and limits: Tumor and normal breast were distinguished via blood comparison in 14 of 16 patients. Commonly generated sequences made up most enriched TCRB sequences shared between patients.

The ends were cut back, 6 bases at V and 6 bases at J, with 12 bases in the middle. This CDR3 contains 12 residues. Germline V gives CDR1 SNHLY, CDR2 FYNNEI. Generated by immunoSEQ multiplex PCR, the TCRdb table keeps only in-frame clones and is missing some. The table shows 25,000 to 35,000 clones, with around 67% occurring only once. About 18-50 mg of tumor tissue was diced per sample. Sequencing used breast tumor tissue. The chain recombines TRBV2 with TRBJ2-7; weak D call: TRBD2 (6 bases). This clonotype was sampled from a person in their thirties with breast cancer. CDR3 sequence (DNA): TGTGCCAGCAGACAAACTAGCATCGAGCAGTACTTC. It encodes CASRQTSIEQYF. The variable domain in full, completed from reference TRBV2 and TRBJ2-7, reads EPEVTQTPSHQVTQMGQEVILRCVPISNHLYFYWYRQILGQKVEFLVSFYNNEISEKSEIFDDQFSVERPDGSNFTLKIRSTKLEDSAMYFCASRQTSIEQYFGPGTRLTVT.